These 18 T cell receptor beta chains were sequenced from one sample in a study of early T cells in non-severe SARS-CoV-2 infection. Via MiXCR, TCRdb re-called the 5' RACE reads, giving one row per CDR3 protein. The sample carries 60,000 to 75,000 distinct CDR3 sequences, over 10% recorded once. This sample comprised whole blood, obtained at baseline. The receptors stem from an adult who was a healthcare worker with PCR-confirmed SARS-CoV-2 infection or an uninfected control (not recorded which).

This clonotype was observed many times. The V call is TRBV20-1, the J call TRBJ2-3; 13 bases align to TRBD2. V shed 0 bases, J shed 6 bases, and the junction held 12 bases outside the gene matches. The CDR3 is 18 residues long. CDR1 and CDR2 from the germline V gene are DFQATT and SNEGSKA (reference sequence). The CDR3 sequence: CSARDFRALAGGVDTQYF. As DNA, the CDR3 is TGCAGTGCTAGAGATTTCCGTGCACTAGCGGGAGGGGTGGATACGCAGTATTTT.

CDR3 amino acids: CAWSSGLSNSPLHF. The CDR3 nucleotides read TGTGCCTGGAGTTCCGGACTGAGCAATTCACCCCTCCACTTT. The rearrangement links TRBV30 to TRBJ1-6; no reliable D call. The V end was cut by 2 bases, the J end by 7 bases, with 12 bases between. There are 14 residues in the CDR3. Germline V CDR1 and CDR2: GTSNPN, SVGIG (reference sequence).

The chain links TRBV9 to TRBJ2-1; TRBD1 is a possible D gene (6 bases). The CDR3 totals 17 residues. Trimming cost V 0 bases and J 4 bases, with 17 bases left between them. The germline V gene has CDR1 SGDLS and CDR2 YYNGEE. The CDR3 DNA reads TGTGCCAGCAGCGTAGGTTTCTCAGGGGTCATATACAATGAGCAGTTCTTC. Translation gives CASSVGFSGVIYNEQFF.

The chain combines TRBV20-1 with TRBJ2-5; D gene uncertain. The CDR3 has 12 amino acids. The germline CDR1 and CDR2 sequences are DFQATT and SNEGSKA (reference sequence). Between the trimmed V and J ends, which lost 0 bases and 9 bases, there was a span of 11 bases. The CDR3 here is CSARDLNTAQYF. In DNA, the CDR3 is TGCAGTGCTAGAGACCTAAATACGGCCCAGTACTTC.

Concerning this clonotype itself: This may come from a read error, since a much larger clone is one base off. The chain combines TRBV30 with TRBJ1-1, with D possibly being TRBD1 (6 bases). Germline V CDR1 and CDR2: GTSNPN, SVGIG (reference sequence). V was shortened by 4 bases and J by 6 bases, with 15 bases between the two germline ends. The CDR3 contains 13 residues. The CDR3 reads CAWMPDSGAEAFF. The CDR3 DNA sequence: TGTGCCTGGATGCCGGACTCAGGGGCTGAAGCTTTCTTT.

The chain couples TRBV7-8 to TRBJ2-1; 7 bases align to TRBD2. Looked up from germline, CDR1 is SGHVS and CDR2 is FQNEAQ. The CDR3 covers 15 residues. Losses at the gene ends were 5 bases for V and 0 bases for J; bases not matched to a gene: 4. This CDR3 is CASSKRLASYNEQFF. The CDR3 DNA reads TGTGCCAGCAGCAAACGACTAGCCTCCTACAATGAGCAGTTCTTC.

The genes are TRBV29-1 and TRBJ2-5; weak D call: TRBD1 (5 bases). The CDR3 loop spans 12 amino acids. The V end lost 3 bases, the J end lost 4 bases, and 9 bases lay between the germline ends. CDR1 is SQVTM and CDR2 is ANQGSEA in the germline V gene. The CDR3 DNA reads as TGCAGCGTTGATTTAGGGGCAGAGACCCAGTACTTC. This codes for CSVDLGAETQYF.

The chain is built from TRBV7-2 and TRBJ2-7; TRBD1 matches 7 bases. The CDR3 totals 13 residues. The ends lost 5 bases at V and 7 bases at J; junction bases unmatched: 8. Germline-derived CDR1 and CDR2 are SGHTA and FQGNSA. The chain's CDR3 is CASSAGTVREQYF. As DNA, the CDR3 is TGTGCCAGCAGCGCTGGGACAGTTCGGGAGCAGTACTTC. Combining the CDR3 with reference TRBV7-2 and TRBJ2-7 gives the whole variable domain GAGVSQSPSNKVTEKGKDVELRCDPISGHTALYWYRQSLGQGLEFLIYFQGNSAPDKSGLPSDRFSAERTGGSVSTLTIQRTQQEDSAVYLCASSAGTVREQYFGPGTRLTVT.

The gene calls are TRBV12-3 or TRBV12-4 and TRBJ1-2, with a possible D match to TRBD1 (5 bases). The CDR3 covers 14 residues. V dropped 3 bases and J dropped 5 bases, with 13 bases sitting between them. CDR3: CASSFGAGRYGYTF. CDR3 bases: TGTGCCAGCAGTTTCGGGGCAGGGAGGTATGGCTACACCTTC.

This clonotype came up a few times. The chain is built from TRBV7-6 and TRBJ2-7; D possibly corresponds to TRBD2 (5 bases). The ends were cut back, 4 bases at V and 0 bases at J, with 10 bases in the middle. CDR3 size: 14 residues. The germline CDR1 and CDR2 sequences are SGHVS and FNYEAQ. CDR3: CASSSDTSSYEQYF. DNA of the CDR3: TGTGCCAGCAGCTCCGACACTAGCTCCTACGAGCAGTACTTC.

At least ten counts were recorded for this clonotype. The genes are TRBV7-6 and TRBJ2-3; 13 nucleotides agree with TRBD2. Germline lookup yields CDR1 SGHVS and CDR2 FNYEAQ. The V segment lost 5 bases and the J segment 4 bases; nucleotides outside the gene matches: 9. The CDR3 runs 17 residues. CDR3 loop: CASSPRTSGRLADTQYF. CDR3 nucleotide sequence: TGTGCCAGCAGCCCTAGGACTAGCGGGAGATTGGCAGATACGCAGTATTTT.

There are many counts of this clonotype. V usage is TRBV2 and J usage is TRBJ2-1; no reliable D call. The CDR3 runs to 13 residues. V gave up 7 bases and J gave up 4 bases, with 11 bases separating them. Looked up from germline, CDR1 is SNHLY and CDR2 is FYNNEI. The CDR3 sequence is CASIELIYNEQFF. Here the CDR3 DNA reads TGTGCCAGCATAGAGTTGATTTACAATGAGCAGTTCTTC.

The chain links TRBV24-1 to TRBJ1-4; D is unresolved. The CDR3 runs to 12 residues. V lost 3 bases and J 8 bases, leaving 6 bases between the germline ends. Germline CDR1 KGHDR, CDR2 SFDVKD. CDR3 in DNA: TGTGCCACCAGTGATGCGGGGGAAAAACTGTTTTTT. It codes for CATSDAGEKLFF.

CDR3 region: CSAIYYNEQFF. DNA of the CDR3: TGCAGCGCAATCTACTACAATGAGCAGTTCTTC. V gene TRBV29-1 combines with J gene TRBJ2-1; D remains ambiguous. V lost 7 bases, J lost 3 bases, and 7 bases lay in between. CDR1 and CDR2 from the germline V gene are SQVTM and ANQGSEA. This CDR3 comprises 11 residues.

The genes are TRBV7-3 and TRBJ2-3; D call uncertain. This CDR3 is 14 amino acids long. Germline lookup yields CDR1 SGHTA and CDR2 FQGTGA. The V end lost 0 bases, the J end lost 0 bases, and 4 bases lay between the germline ends. The CDR3 loop is CASSLTGSTDTQYF. CDR3 nucleotides: TGTGCCAGCAGCTTAACCGGTAGCACAGATACGCAGTATTTT.

The CDR3 region is CAWSLNRNTGELFF. As DNA, the CDR3 is TGTGCCTGGAGTTTGAACAGGAACACCGGGGAGCTGTTTTTT. The chain uses TRBV30 and TRBJ2-2, with D unresolved. Trimming stripped 2 bases from V and 1 base from J, with 8 bases between. The CDR3 loop spans 14 amino acids. CDR1 GTSNPN and CDR2 SVGIG come from the germline V gene (reference sequence).

The chain carries TRBV4-2 and TRBJ2-5; maybe TRBD1 (6 bases). CDR1 LGHNA and CDR2 YNFKEQ come from the germline V gene. The CDR3 loop spans 15 amino acids. V lost 1 base to trimming and J lost 4 bases, with 13 bases between them. CDR3 in DNA: TGTGCCAGCAGCCAAGTCGACAGGCTTCCAGAGACCCAGTACTTC. Its protein is CASSQVDRLPETQYF.

The chain recombines TRBV3-1 with TRBJ1-2, with a possible D match to TRBD1 (6 bases). Germline lookup yields CDR1 LGHDT and CDR2 YNNKEL (reference sequence). The CDR3 extends over 15 amino acids. The V gene lost 4 bases and the J gene lost 0 bases, with 12 bases spanning the gap. CDR3 protein: CASSRLEGANYGYTF. CDR3 nucleotide sequence: TGTGCCAGCAGCCGATTGGAGGGGGCTAACTATGGCTACACCTTC.